This T cell receptor beta chain was documented in a study of blood T cell repertoires in COVID-19. Assay used: immunoSEQ multiplex PCR; TCRdb lists only in-frame clones, some missing. The data show around 300,000 clones, with around nine tenths seen just once and 2.6% held by the top ten. This CDR3 has 14 amino acids. The V end was cut by 6 bases, the J end by 7 bases, with 18 bases between. Germline V gene data show CDR1 as MNHEY and CDR2 as SMNVEV (reference sequence). Participants, 18 to 89 years old, spanned under 25 US areas. This clone was detected only a few times. V gene TRBV27 combines with J gene TRBJ1-2, with D possibly TRBD1 on 5 matching bases. This sequence was found in a woman between 18 and 29 years old who had recovered from COVID-19. What was sequenced was PBMCs or T cells enriched from blood (not recorded which). The CDR3, as DNA: TGTGCCAGCAGCTGGGGCCAAAATTCGGGTGGCTACACCTTC. Amino acids: CASSWGQNSGGYTF.